Listed below are T cell receptor beta chains from one sample, sequenced in a study of beta chain features in type 1 diabetes. Only in-frame clones appear in the TCRdb table, and some are missing; sequencing was by immunoSEQ multiplex PCR. The table has under 150,000 clones, around 8.8% seen once. The sample comprised central memory CD4+ T cells from blood. These receptors all come from a man under 40 with type 1 diabetes. Both conserved end residues are trimmed from each CDR3. The D gene is left open where the match is weak.

j_call v_call d_call cdr3_aa
TRBJ2-1 TRBV5-1 NA ASSFQGSDNEQF
TRBJ2-7 TRBV28 TRBD1 ASSQTGGDYEQY
TRBJ1-2 TRBV28 NA ASRPAGEGYGYT
TRBJ2-5 TRBV7-3 TRBD2 ASSRFGAGLGETQY
TRBJ2-4 TRBV5-6 TRBD1 ASSYGQGRAKNIQY
TRBJ2-7 TRBV6-5 NA ASSYSQGTYEQY
TRBJ1-2 TRBV2 NA ASSPQRGTNYGYT
TRBJ2-7 TRBV5-1 NA ASSYRNDYEQY
TRBJ1-6 TRBV7-3 TRBD1 ASSSTGGSDSPLH
TRBJ2-2 TRBV2 TRBD1 ASSTNRGIGELF
TRBJ1-3 TRBV15 NA ATSRVRESAGNTIY
TRBJ1-2 TRBV9 NA ASSVSPDGRGGYT
TRBJ2-5 TRBV7-9 NA ASSHGQQETQY
TRBJ2-7 TRBV6-1 NA ASSESPRYEQY
TRBJ2-1 TRBV11-2 TRBD2 ASSWGLAAYNEQF
TRBJ2-5 TRBV5-6 TRBD1 ASSLGVGQFQETQY
TRBJ1-2 TRBV7-2 NA ASSSGLDMGYT
TRBJ2-7 TRBV9 NA ASSVAGGGEQY
TRBJ1-2 TRBV2 NA ASSEGGRGGYT